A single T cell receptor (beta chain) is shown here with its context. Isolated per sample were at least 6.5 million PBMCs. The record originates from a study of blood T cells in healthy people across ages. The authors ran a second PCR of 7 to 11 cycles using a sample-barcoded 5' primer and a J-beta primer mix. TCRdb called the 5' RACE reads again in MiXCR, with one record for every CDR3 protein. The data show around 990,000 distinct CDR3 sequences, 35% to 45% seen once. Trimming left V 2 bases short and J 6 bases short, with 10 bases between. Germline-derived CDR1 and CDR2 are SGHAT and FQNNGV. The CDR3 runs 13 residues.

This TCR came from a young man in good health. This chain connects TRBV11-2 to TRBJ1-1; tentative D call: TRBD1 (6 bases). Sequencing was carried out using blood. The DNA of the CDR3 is TGTGCCAGCAGCTTATCAGGGGCACCTGAAGCTTTCTTT. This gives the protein CASSLSGAPEAFF. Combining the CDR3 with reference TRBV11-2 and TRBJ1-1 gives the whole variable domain EAGVAQSPRYKIIEKRQSVAFWCNPISGHATLYWYQQILGQGPKLLIQFQNNGVVDDSQLPKDRFSAERLKGVDSTLKIQPAKLEDSAVYLCASSLSGAPEAFFGQGTRLTVV.